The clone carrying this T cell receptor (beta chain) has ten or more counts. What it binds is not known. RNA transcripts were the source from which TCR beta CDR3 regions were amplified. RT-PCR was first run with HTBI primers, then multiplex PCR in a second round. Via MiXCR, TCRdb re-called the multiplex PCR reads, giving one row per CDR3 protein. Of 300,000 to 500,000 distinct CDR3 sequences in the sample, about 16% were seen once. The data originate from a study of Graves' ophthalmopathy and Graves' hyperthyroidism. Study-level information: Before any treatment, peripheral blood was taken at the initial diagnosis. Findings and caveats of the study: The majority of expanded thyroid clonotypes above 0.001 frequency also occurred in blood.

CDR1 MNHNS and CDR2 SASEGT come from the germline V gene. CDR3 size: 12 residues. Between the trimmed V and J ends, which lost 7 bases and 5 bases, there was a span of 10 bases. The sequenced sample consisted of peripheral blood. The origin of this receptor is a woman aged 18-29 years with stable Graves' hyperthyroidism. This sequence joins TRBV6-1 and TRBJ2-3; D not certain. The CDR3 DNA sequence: TGTGCCAGCAAAGAAACTGGAGATACGCAGTATTTT. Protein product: CASKETGDTQYF.